This paragraph covers one T cell receptor (beta chain) sequence. Amplification of TCR beta CDR3 regions used RNA as the template. TCR CDR3 underwent first-round RT-PCR with the HTBI primer set. A single record per CDR3 protein comes from TCRdb applying MiXCR to the multiplex PCR reads. The table records about 350,000 distinct CDR3 sequences, roughly 17% of them present only once. These data are taken from a study of T cells in Graves' hyperthyroidism and ophthalmopathy. Trimming cost V 1 base and J 4 bases; bases outside gene matches: 9. This CDR3 contains 16 residues. Germline V gene sequence: CDR1 SQVTM, CDR2 ANQGSEA.

The clonotype comes from a woman in her twenties or thirties with Graves' hyperthyroidism that later progressed to Graves' ophthalmopathy. The chain combines TRBV29-1 with TRBJ1-2; 10 bases are a match to TRBD1. The sample was blood. The CDR3 region is CSVEGGGQGDIYGYTF. The CDR3 DNA reads as TGCAGCGTTGAAGGCGGAGGACAGGGGGATATCTATGGCTACACCTTC.